These 10 T cell receptor beta chains originate from one sample sequenced in a study of T cell responses to AZD1222 COVID-19 vaccine. Profiling relied on immunoSEQ multiplex PCR, and the TCRdb table lists in-frame clones only, not all of them. Of about 100,000 clones listed, less than 90% are singletons. The specimen was peripheral blood, collected on day 0 of AZD1222 vaccination. The receptors here all came from an adult in good health.

J is TRBJ2-2 and V is TRBV6-2 or TRBV6-3; D remains unclear. Germline V gene lookup returns CDR1 MNHEY and CDR2 SVGEGT. Trimming took off 3 bases at V and 4 bases at J, with 9 bases between the two ends. CDR3 length equals 14 residues. The CDR3 DNA follows: TGTGCCAGCAGTTATGCAGGACGCACCGGGGAGCTGTTTTTT. Its translation is CASSYAGRTGELFF.

This clone came up a few times. The chain uses TRBV7-9 and TRBJ1-2; no clear D. The CDR3 sequence is 13 residues long. Germline CDR1 reads SEHNR; CDR2 reads FQNEAQ (reference sequence). V lost 8 bases and J 4 bases, leaving 14 bases between the germline ends. CDR3 amino acids: CASSSSNGYGYTF. As DNA, the CDR3 is TGTGCCAGCTCGAGCTCTAACGGCTATGGCTACACCTTC.

This chain connects TRBV7-2 to TRBJ2-7; TRBD2 matches 9 bases. The germline CDR1 and CDR2 sequences are SGHTA and FQGNSA. With 1 base clipped from V and 2 bases from J, the junction kept 6 bases outside the gene matches. The CDR3 covers 16 residues. The CDR3 DNA reads TGTGCCAGCAGCTTAGTCTCGGCGGGAGGGGCCTACGAGCAGTACTTC. Translating it yields CASSLVSAGGAYEQYF.

The CDR3 nucleotides are TGTGCCAGCAGCGTAGAAGGTTTCGGACTAGCGTTCACAGATACGCAGTATTTT. Encoded protein: CASSVEGFGLAFTDTQYF. V is TRBV9 and J is TRBJ2-3; 9 bases align to TRBD2. CDR3 size: 18 residues. The trim removed 0 bases at V and 2 bases at J, leaving 10 bases unmatched. Germline loops: CDR1 SGDLS, CDR2 YYNGEE.

This chain joins TRBV4-3 and TRBJ1-3, with a tentative D call TRBD1 (5 bases). Per the germline V gene, CDR1 is LGHNA and CDR2 is YSLEER. This CDR3 is built from 17 residues. V lost 1 base and J lost 1, with 14 bases in between. The CDR3 DNA reads TGCGCCAGCAGCCAAGGTGGGACCCCCAATTCTGGAAACACCATATATTTT. Translation gives CASSQGGTPNSGNTIYF.

The gene calls are TRBV29-1 and TRBJ1-6; no definite D call. This CDR3 contains 13 residues. Germline values: CDR1 SQVTM, CDR2 ANQGSEA. Trimming stripped 4 bases from V and 0 bases from J, with 4 bases between. The CDR3 sequence is CSVAYSYNSPLHF. Written as DNA, the CDR3 is TGCAGCGTTGCGTACTCCTATAATTCACCCCTCCACTTT.

This clone was observed once. The V call is TRBV27, the J call TRBJ2-7; 7 bases map to TRBD1. From germline, CDR1 is MNHEY and CDR2 SMNVEV (reference sequence). V dropped 6 bases and J dropped 4; count of bases not matched to a gene: 6. The CDR3 is 13 amino acids. CDR3 nucleotides: TGTGCCAGCAGCCCAGGGGGTGGGTACGAGCAGTACTTC. It encodes CASSPGGGYEQYF.

This chain joins TRBV4-2 and TRBJ1-2; the D gene is possibly TRBD1 (5 bases). CDR3 length equals 17 residues. Germline V gene data show CDR1 as LGHNA and CDR2 as YNFKEQ. V was pared by 0 bases and J by 0 bases, with 14 bases between. The CDR3 sequence: CASSQDGGVFSNYGYTF. CDR3 sequence (DNA): TGTGCCAGCAGCCAAGATGGGGGTGTTTTTTCTAACTATGGCTACACCTTC.

This sequence joins TRBV10-3 and TRBJ2-5; possibly TRBD2 for D (5 bases). In germline, CDR1 is ENHRY, CDR2 SYGVKD. CDR3 length: 12 amino acids. V lost 4 bases and J 4 bases, leaving 7 bases between the germline ends. The CDR3 DNA sequence: TGTGCCATCAGTGTCGAGGGAGAGACCCAGTACTTC. Amino acid sequence: CAISVEGETQYF.

J is TRBJ1-1 and V is TRBV2, with D perhaps TRBD1 (5 bases). The germline V and J ends were trimmed by 6 bases and 4 bases, with 15 bases remaining between them. There are 14 residues in the CDR3. Germline lookup yields CDR1 SNHLY and CDR2 FYNNEI. The CDR3, as DNA: TGTGCCAGCAGCTCAAGGGGAGGTCTCACTGAAGCTTTCTTT. Translating gives CASSSRGGLTEAFF.